This T cell receptor (beta chain) emerged from a study of spatial heterogeneity in lung cancer. Study overall: For the average unique TCR and UMI combination, more than nine occurrences appeared in raw reads.

TCRdb itself ran the 5' RACE reads through MiXCR, one entry per CDR3 protein. The sample gives 30,000 to 45,000 distinct CDR3 sequences, under 8.5% of which show up once; around 30% is in the top ten. The CDR3 extends over 13 amino acids. The germline CDR1 and CDR2 sequences are SGHTA and FQGNSA. The V gene lost 1 base and the J gene lost 8 bases, with 9 bases spanning the gap. Time point meaning: sample taken at primary tumor resection. The authors sequenced whole RNA from tumor, nontumor lung or frozen PBMC without sorting. The receptor was isolated from a female donor with early-stage non-small cell lung cancer. The chain links TRBV7-2 to TRBJ2-4; possibly TRBD2 for D (5 bases). The sequencing here drew on PBMCs, taken at surgery. The chain's CDR3 is CASSLGPGDIQYF. CDR3 bases: TGTGCCAGCAGCTTAGGACCCGGGGACATTCAGTACTTC.